These 20 T cell receptor beta chains share one sample of origin, sequenced in a study of blood T cell repertoires in COVID-19. Libraries were prepared by immunoSEQ multiplex PCR; TCRdb keeps only in-frame clonotypes and omits some of them. This sample carries under 150,000 clones, more than 85% of them seen once, and the ten largest clones take 18%. Sequences were obtained from peripheral blood. The receptors derive from a man in his forties or fifties with active or convalescent COVID-19.

V is TRBV5-1 and J is TRBJ1-5; D is ambiguous. Trimming stripped 4 bases from V and 3 bases from J, with 8 bases between. CDR3 length equals 13 residues. Germline V gives CDR1 SGHRS, CDR2 YFSETQ. The CDR3 here is CASSPSVNQPQHF. Written as DNA, the CDR3 is TGCGCCAGCAGCCCCTCGGTCAATCAGCCCCAGCATTTT.

The chain uses TRBV9 and TRBJ1-6; TRBD1 might be the D (6 bases). The germline V gene encodes CDR1 SGDLS and CDR2 YYNGEE. This CDR3 has 16 residues. Trimming cost V 2 bases and J 5 bases, with 14 bases left between them. CDR3: CASSVDTGSHNSPLHF. The CDR3 region has the DNA TGTGCCAGCAGCGTGGATACAGGGTCCCATAATTCACCCCTCCACTTT.

CDR3 sequence reads: CASSWTGTAGGTQYF. CDR3 in DNA: TGTGCCAGCAGCTGGACCGGGACCGCCGGGGGAACCCAGTACTTC. The chain combines TRBV7-8 with TRBJ2-5; weak D call: TRBD2 (6 bases). V lost 4 bases, J lost 8 bases, and 20 bases lay in between. Germline CDR1 and CDR2: SGHVS and FQNEAQ. This CDR3 is 15 amino acids long. The complete variable domain, with remaining parts taken from reference TRBV7-8 and TRBJ2-5, reads GAGVSQSPRYKVAKRGQDVALRCDPISGHVSLFWYQQALGQGPEFLTYFQNEAQLDKSGLPSDRFFAERPEGSVSTLKIQRTQQEDSAVYLCASSWTGTAGGTQYFGPGTRLLVL.

V and J are TRBV9 and TRBJ1-2, with D uncertain. The germline V gene has CDR1 SGDLS and CDR2 YYNGEE. The V gene lost 2 bases and the J gene lost 2 bases, with 13 bases spanning the gap. This CDR3 is 15 amino acids long. The DNA for the CDR3 is TGTGCCAGCAGCGTCGACCCCCGGGAGAACTATGGCTACACCTTC. Translation: CASSVDPRENYGYTF.

The gene calls are TRBV9 and TRBJ1-2; 8 bases match TRBD1. Germline V gives CDR1 SGDLS, CDR2 YYNGEE. This CDR3 has 18 residues. V shed 2 bases and J 4 bases; nucleotides not matched to a gene: 16. The CDR3 DNA is TGTGCCAGCAGCGTGAGCCCGCCGGGACAGGAAACCACCTATGGCTACACCTTC. As protein: CASSVSPPGQETTYGYTF.

CDR3 residues: CASSQLGGAGYTF. In DNA, the CDR3 is TGTGCCAGCAGCCAATTAGGGGGCGCCGGCTACACCTTC. This chain joins TRBV14 and TRBJ1-2; TRBD1 agrees at 7 bases. The V gene end was trimmed by 2 bases and the J gene end by 8 bases; junction bases not matched to a gene: 5. The CDR3 has 13 residues. Germline V gene lookup returns CDR1 SGHDN and CDR2 FVKESK.

The V gene is TRBV7-9, the J gene TRBJ2-1; a weak D match, TRBD2 (6 bases). Germline V gives CDR1 SEHNR, CDR2 FQNEAQ (reference sequence). Between the trimmed V and J ends, which lost 7 bases and 6 bases, there was a span of 16 bases. The CDR3 spans 14 residues. CDR3 sequence: CASTHGGILNEQFF. CDR3 nucleotides: TGTGCCAGCACCCATGGGGGGATCCTCAATGAGCAGTTCTTC.

The CDR3 is CASSSLRDYNEQFF. Written as DNA, the CDR3 is TGTGCCAGTTCTTCGTTACGGGACTACAATGAGCAGTTCTTC. The J gene is TRBJ2-1, the V gene TRBV19; possible D gene TRBD2, 5 bases. The CDR3 length is 14 residues. Germline V gene lookup returns CDR1 LNHDA and CDR2 SQIVND (reference sequence). V shed 8 bases and J shed 3 bases, with 14 bases lying between them.

J is TRBJ2-3 and V is TRBV10-2, with 9 bases matching TRBD2. Germline CDR1 reads WSHSY; CDR2 reads SAAADI. V was clipped by 3 bases and J by 6 bases; unmatched bases: 10. The CDR3 loop spans 16 amino acids. The CDR3 reads CASSELGSGSGDTQYF. CDR3 DNA sequence: TGCGCCAGCAGTGAATTGGGTAGCGGGAGTGGTGATACGCAGTATTTT.

The V gene is TRBV3-1 (or the pseudogene TRBV3-2), the J gene TRBJ2-3; D is ambiguous. The CDR3 runs to 16 residues. Per germline, CDR1 LGHDT and CDR2 YNNKEL (reference sequence). V lost 0 bases and J 0 bases, leaving 10 bases between the germline ends. CDR3 DNA: TGTGCCAGCAGCCAAGACCTCAGTCCTAGCACAGATACGCAGTATTTT. It is translated as CASSQDLSPSTDTQYF.

The gene calls are TRBV5-1 and TRBJ1-3; D not certain. Trimming took 0 bases from V and 0 from J, leaving 10 bases between them. CDR3 length: 16 residues. Germline lookup yields CDR1 SGHRS and CDR2 YFSETQ. CDR3 protein: CASSLGGPSSGNTIYF. The CDR3, as DNA: TGCGCCAGCAGCTTGGGAGGGCCCTCCTCTGGAAACACCATATATTTT.

This rearrangement joins TRBV2 to TRBJ2-7, with TRBD1 matching 8 bases. CDR1 is SNHLY, CDR2 FYNNEI, per germline. The ends lost 2 bases at V and 7 bases at J; junction bases unmatched: 7. The CDR3 loop spans 14 amino acids. For the CDR3, the DNA is TGTGCCAGCAGTGAATTCCAGGGGGCTGGTGAGCAGTACTTC. This gives the protein CASSEFQGAGEQYF.

The genes are TRBV30 and TRBJ2-2; D gene ambiguous. Trimming took off 2 bases at V and 1 base at J, with 11 bases between the two ends. Germline loops: CDR1 GTSNPN, CDR2 SVGIG (reference sequence). This CDR3 is 15 amino acids long. The CDR3 spells CAWSSRGGNTGELFF. CDR3 sequence (DNA): TGTGCCTGGAGTTCCCGAGGCGGGAACACCGGGGAGCTGTTTTTT.

The chain combines TRBV29-1 with TRBJ2-1, with D unresolved. This CDR3 spans 15 amino acids. Trimming removed 0 bases at V and 8 bases at J, with 17 bases between. Germline V CDR1 and CDR2: SQVTM, ANQGSEA. The CDR3 coding sequence is TGCAGCGTTGAAGATAGCAATACCCTTCTTTATGAGCAGTTCTTC. Residues: CSVEDSNTLLYEQFF.

The rearrangement joins TRBV2 to TRBJ1-6; tentative D call: TRBD1 (5 bases). Between the trimmed V and J ends, which lost 5 bases and 12 bases, there was a span of 14 bases. There are 13 residues in the CDR3. Germline values: CDR1 SNHLY, CDR2 FYNNEI. CDR3 coding DNA: TGTGCCAGCAGTAGGGACTTCAAAGTACCCCTCCACTTT. Its translation is CASSRDFKVPLHF.

This clone was seen only once. The chain has TRBV10-2 and TRBJ1-2, with a tentative D call TRBD1 (5 bases). Trimming left V 6 bases short and J 0 bases short, with 8 bases between. Germline assignment: CDR1 WSHSY and CDR2 SAAADI. The CDR3 length is 13 residues. The CDR3 region is CASRTDSNYGYTF. CDR3 nucleotides: TGCGCCAGCAGGACAGATTCTAACTATGGCTACACCTTC.

The sample holds one count of this clone. The V gene is TRBV5-6, the J gene TRBJ1-6; a weak D match, TRBD1 (5 bases). The CDR3 extends over 14 amino acids. Germline assignment: CDR1 SGHDT and CDR2 YYEEEE. V was clipped by 4 bases and J by 7 bases, with 12 bases between them. CDR3 sequence (DNA): TGTGCCAGCAGCCAAAGACAGAGCAATTCACCCCTCCACTTT. It yields the protein CASSQRQSNSPLHF.

The J gene is TRBJ2-1, the V gene TRBV15; 7 bases match TRBD1. Looked up from germline, CDR1 is LNHNV and CDR2 is YYDKDF (reference sequence). The length of the CDR3 is 17 residues. V trimming: 5 bases; J trimming: 6 bases; junction bases outside the gene matches: 16. The chain's CDR3 is CATSDPRGSTGANEQFF. The CDR3 DNA is TGTGCCACCAGCGACCCGAGGGGGTCTACAGGGGCCAATGAGCAGTTCTTC.

V usage is TRBV19 and J usage is TRBJ1-4; 8 bases are a match to TRBD1. The CDR3 is 16 amino acids. Germline assignment: CDR1 LNHDA and CDR2 SQIVND (reference sequence). With V trimmed by 6 bases and J by 1 base, 7 bases remained unmatched. The CDR3: CASSTGTGKTNEKLFF. As DNA, the CDR3 is TGTGCCAGTAGCACCGGGACAGGAAAAACTAATGAAAAACTGTTTTTT.

This clone appeared once. The chain joins TRBV4-2 to TRBJ2-1, with 9 bases identical to TRBD2. Germline V CDR1 and CDR2: LGHNA, YNFKEQ. The CDR3 length is 15 residues. V was pared by 1 base and J by 7 bases, with 5 bases of the junction left unmatched. CDR3 nucleotide sequence: TGTGCCAGCAGCCAAGGACTAGCGGCTGGGAATGAGCAGTTCTTC. Its translation: CASSQGLAAGNEQFF.